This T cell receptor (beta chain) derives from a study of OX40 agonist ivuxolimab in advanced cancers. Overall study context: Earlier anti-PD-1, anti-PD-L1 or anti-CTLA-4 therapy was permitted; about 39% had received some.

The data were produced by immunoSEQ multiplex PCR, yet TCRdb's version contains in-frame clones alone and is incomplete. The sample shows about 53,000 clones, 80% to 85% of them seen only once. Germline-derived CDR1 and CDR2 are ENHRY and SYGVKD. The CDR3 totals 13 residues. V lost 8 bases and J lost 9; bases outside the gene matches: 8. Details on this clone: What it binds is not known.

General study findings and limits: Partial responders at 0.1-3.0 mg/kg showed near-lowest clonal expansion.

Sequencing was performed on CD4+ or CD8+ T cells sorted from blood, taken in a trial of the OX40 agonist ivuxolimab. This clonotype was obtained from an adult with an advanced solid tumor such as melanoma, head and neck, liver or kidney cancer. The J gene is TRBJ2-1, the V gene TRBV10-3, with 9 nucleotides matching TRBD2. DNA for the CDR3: TGTGCCATCGCCGCGGGAGGGCCTACTGAGCAGTTCTTC. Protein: CAIAAGGPTEQFF.